Below are 7 T cell receptor beta chains sequenced from a single sample in a study of CD8 T cells in Susac syndrome. Random-hexamer reverse transcription was applied to roughly 0.5 to 1 ug RNA. TCRdb reanalysed the immunoSEQ multiplex PCR reads using MiXCR and keeps one entry per CDR3 protein. The sample holds about 200,000 distinct CDR3 sequences, roughly 94% seen once. Sequenced input: CD4+ T cells from PBMCs. These receptors all come from a human donor with multiple sclerosis.

This chain joins TRBV5-1 and TRBJ1-2; D remains ambiguous. CDR1 is SGHRS and CDR2 is YFSETQ in the germline V gene. Deletions cut 0 bases from V and 8 bases from J, with 17 bases between. The CDR3 length is 15 residues. CDR3 residues: CASSLAPTAPLGYTF. The CDR3 region has the DNA TGCGCCAGCAGCTTGGCCCCCACAGCCCCCTTGGGCTACACCTTC.

This sequence joins TRBV3-1 and TRBJ1-1; maybe TRBD1 (5 bases). This CDR3 spans 15 amino acids. V was cut by 4 bases and J by 7 bases, with 19 bases left in between. Germline V gene lookup returns CDR1 LGHDT and CDR2 YNNKEL (reference sequence). The CDR3 here is CASSLSGTAVYEAFF. The DNA of the CDR3 is TGTGCCAGCAGCCTGTCCGGGACGGCGGTTTATGAAGCTTTCTTT.

This clonotype appeared a single time. The V call is TRBV5-1, the J call TRBJ1-1, with a tentative D call TRBD1 (5 bases). Per the germline V gene, CDR1 is SGHRS and CDR2 is YFSETQ. Trimming pared 2 bases from V and 4 bases from J, leaving 9 bases between. This CDR3 has 13 residues. The CDR3 region is CASSFIRGTEAFF. The DNA of the CDR3 is TGCGCCAGCAGCTTTATTAGGGGCACTGAAGCTTTCTTT.

The J gene is TRBJ2-1, the V gene TRBV20-1; 7 nucleotides align to TRBD1. Losses at the gene ends were 6 bases for V and 0 bases for J; bases not matched to a gene: 2. The CDR3 totals 13 residues. CDR1 DFQATT and CDR2 SNEGSKA come from the germline V gene (reference sequence). This chain's CDR3 is CSARGLSYNEQFF. The CDR3 DNA sequence: TGCAGTGCAAGGGGGCTCTCCTACAATGAGCAGTTCTTC.

A few counts support this clonotype. This chain uses TRBV13 with TRBJ2-3; 7 bases map to TRBD1. The CDR3 consists of 16 residues. Germline V CDR1 and CDR2: PRHDT, FYEKMQ (reference sequence). V lost 4 bases, J lost 2 bases, and 9 bases stayed unmatched. CDR3 loop: CASSSQGDGFTDTQYF. For the CDR3, the DNA is TGTGCCAGCAGCTCCCAGGGGGATGGTTTCACAGATACGCAGTATTTT.

The rearrangement joins TRBV19 to TRBJ2-1, with D possibly TRBD1 on 6 matching bases. V was shortened by 7 bases and J by 10 bases, with 20 bases between the two germline ends. This CDR3 is 14 amino acids long. Germline assignment: CDR1 LNHDA and CDR2 SQIVND (reference sequence). In DNA form, the CDR3 reads TGTGCCAGTACTCTGTCAGGGGCTTTGGGGGAGCAGTTCTTC. It yields the protein CASTLSGALGEQFF.

The rearrangement joins TRBV19 to TRBJ1-2; no reliable D call. This CDR3 region has 13 residues. From germline, CDR1 is LNHDA and CDR2 SQIVND (reference sequence). The V and J ends lost 7 bases and 7 bases respectively, with 16 bases between them. The CDR3 coding sequence is TGTGCCAGTAAATCACAGTCCCTTGGTGGCTACACCTTC. This encodes CASKSQSLGGYTF.